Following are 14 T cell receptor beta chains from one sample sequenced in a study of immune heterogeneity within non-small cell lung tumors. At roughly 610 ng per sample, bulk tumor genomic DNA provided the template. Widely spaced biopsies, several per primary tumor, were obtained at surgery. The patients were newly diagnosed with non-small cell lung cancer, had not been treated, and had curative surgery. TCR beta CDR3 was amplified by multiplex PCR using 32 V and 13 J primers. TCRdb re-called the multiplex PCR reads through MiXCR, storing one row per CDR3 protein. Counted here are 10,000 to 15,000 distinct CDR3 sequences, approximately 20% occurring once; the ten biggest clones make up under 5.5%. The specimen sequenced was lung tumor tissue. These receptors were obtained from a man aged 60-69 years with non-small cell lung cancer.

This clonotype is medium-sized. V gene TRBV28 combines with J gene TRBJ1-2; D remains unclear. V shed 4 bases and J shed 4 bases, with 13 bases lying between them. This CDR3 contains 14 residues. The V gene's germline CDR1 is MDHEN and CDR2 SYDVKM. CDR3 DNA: TGTGCCAGCAGTTCATACTCTAACTTCTATGGCTACACCTTC. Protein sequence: CASSSYSNFYGYTF.

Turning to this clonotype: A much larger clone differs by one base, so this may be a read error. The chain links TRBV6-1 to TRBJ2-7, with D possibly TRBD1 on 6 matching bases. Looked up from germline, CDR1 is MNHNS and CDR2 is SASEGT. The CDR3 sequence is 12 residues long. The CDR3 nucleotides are TGTGTCAGCAGCCCCGGACAGTACGAGCAGTACTTC. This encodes CVSSPGQYEQYF.

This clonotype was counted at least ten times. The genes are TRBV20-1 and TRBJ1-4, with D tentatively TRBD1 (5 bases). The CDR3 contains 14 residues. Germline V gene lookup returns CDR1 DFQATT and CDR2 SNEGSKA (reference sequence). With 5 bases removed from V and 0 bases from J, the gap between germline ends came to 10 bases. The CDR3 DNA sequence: TGCAGTGCTGGGGACGGTGCAACTAATGAAAAACTGTTTTTT. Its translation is CSAGDGATNEKLFF.

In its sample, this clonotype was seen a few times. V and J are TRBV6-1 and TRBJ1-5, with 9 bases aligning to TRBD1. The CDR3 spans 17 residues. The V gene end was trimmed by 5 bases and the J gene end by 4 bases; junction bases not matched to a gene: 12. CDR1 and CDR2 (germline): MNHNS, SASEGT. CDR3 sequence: CASSSLGTGSLNQPQHF. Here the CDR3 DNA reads TGTGCCAGCAGTTCCTTAGGGACAGGGTCGTTGAATCAGCCCCAGCATTTT.

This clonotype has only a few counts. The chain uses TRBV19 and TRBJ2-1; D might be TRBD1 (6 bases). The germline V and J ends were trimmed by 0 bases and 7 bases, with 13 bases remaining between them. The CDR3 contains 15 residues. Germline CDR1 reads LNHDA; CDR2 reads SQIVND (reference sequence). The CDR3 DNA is TGTGCCAGTAGTATAGATCATTTAAGGGGGAATGAGCAGTTCTTC. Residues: CASSIDHLRGNEQFF.

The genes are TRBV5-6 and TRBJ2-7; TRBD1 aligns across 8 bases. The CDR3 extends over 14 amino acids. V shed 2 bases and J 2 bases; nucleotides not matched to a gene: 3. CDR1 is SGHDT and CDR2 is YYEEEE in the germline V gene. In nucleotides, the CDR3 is TGTGCCAGCAGCTTCCAGGGGGCCACCTACGAGCAGTACTTC. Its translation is CASSFQGATYEQYF.

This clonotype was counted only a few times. CDR3 residues: CASSYLDRASTEAFF. The CDR3 coding sequence is TGTGCCAGCAGTTACCTTGACAGGGCTAGCACTGAAGCTTTCTTT. The gene calls are TRBV6-6 and TRBJ1-1; 7 bases map to TRBD1. Trimming removed 2 bases from V and 4 bases from J; junction bases left unmatched: 7. Germline CDR1 reads MNHNY; CDR2 reads SVGAGI (reference sequence). The CDR3 runs to 15 residues.

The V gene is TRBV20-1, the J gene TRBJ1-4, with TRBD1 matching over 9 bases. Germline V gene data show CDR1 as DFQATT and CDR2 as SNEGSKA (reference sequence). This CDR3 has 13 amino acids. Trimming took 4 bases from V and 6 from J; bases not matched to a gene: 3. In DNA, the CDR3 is TGCAGTGCTATGGGACAGGGTGATGAAAAACTGTTTTTT. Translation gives CSAMGQGDEKLFF.

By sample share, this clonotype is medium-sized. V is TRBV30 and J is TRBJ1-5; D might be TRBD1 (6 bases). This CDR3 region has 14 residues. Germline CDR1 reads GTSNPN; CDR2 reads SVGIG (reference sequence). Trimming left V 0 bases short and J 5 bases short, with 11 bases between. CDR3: CAWSVSGVHQPQHF. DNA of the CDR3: TGTGCCTGGAGTGTGTCAGGGGTCCATCAGCCCCAGCATTTT.

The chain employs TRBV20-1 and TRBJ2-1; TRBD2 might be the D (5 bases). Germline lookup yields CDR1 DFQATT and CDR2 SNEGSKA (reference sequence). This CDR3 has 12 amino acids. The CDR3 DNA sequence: TGCAGCACTGGAGGCTCCTACAATGAGCAGTTCTTC. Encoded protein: CSTGGSYNEQFF.

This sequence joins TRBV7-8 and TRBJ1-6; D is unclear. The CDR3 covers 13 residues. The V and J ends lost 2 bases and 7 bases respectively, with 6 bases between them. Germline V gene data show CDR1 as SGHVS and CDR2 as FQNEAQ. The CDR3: CASSLKENSPLHF. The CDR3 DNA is TGTGCCAGCAGCTTAAAAGAAAATTCACCCCTCCACTTT.

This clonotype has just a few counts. CDR3: CASKQGGWNSPLHF. Here the CDR3 DNA reads TGTGCCAGCAAACAGGGGGGATGGAATTCACCCCTCCACTTT. The chain recombines TRBV7-3 with TRBJ1-6; 8 nucleotides line up with TRBD1. The CDR3 totals 14 residues. V lost 7 bases to trimming and J lost 7 bases; unmatched junction nucleotides: 6. Germline values: CDR1 SGHTA, CDR2 FQGTGA.

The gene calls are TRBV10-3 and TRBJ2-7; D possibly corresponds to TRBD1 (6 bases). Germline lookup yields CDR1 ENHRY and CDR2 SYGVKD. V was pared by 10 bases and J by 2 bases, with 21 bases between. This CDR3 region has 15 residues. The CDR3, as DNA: TGTGCCACCGAAAACCGGGACAATAGGCCCTACGAGCAGTACTTC. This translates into CATENRDNRPYEQYF.

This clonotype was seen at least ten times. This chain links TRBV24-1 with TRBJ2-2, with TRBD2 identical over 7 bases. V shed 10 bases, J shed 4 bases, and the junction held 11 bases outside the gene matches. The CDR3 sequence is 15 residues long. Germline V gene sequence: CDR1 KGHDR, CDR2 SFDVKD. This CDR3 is CATRGTAGGTGELFF. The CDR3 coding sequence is TGTGCCACGCGGGGGACGGCCGGGGGCACCGGGGAGCTGTTTTTT.